This TCR beta chain was recorded in a study of blood T cells in healthy people across ages. A sample-barcoded 5' primer and a J-beta primer mix were used in a second PCR of roughly 6 to 11 cycles. TCRdb reanalysed the 5' RACE reads using MiXCR and keeps one entry per CDR3 protein. The sample consists of about 970,000 distinct CDR3 sequences, roughly half of them appearing once. V was clipped by 5 bases and J by 2 bases, with 11 bases between them. The CDR3 is 14 residues long. This clonotype was detected a few times. This receptor was taken from a woman in her fifties or sixties in good health. What was sequenced was blood. The gene calls are TRBV12-3 or TRBV12-4 and TRBJ2-3; TRBD2 might be the D (6 bases). The DNA of the CDR3 is TGTGCCAGCAGTATCGGGGGTCCCACAGATACGCAGTATTTT. This gives the protein CASSIGGPTDTQYF.